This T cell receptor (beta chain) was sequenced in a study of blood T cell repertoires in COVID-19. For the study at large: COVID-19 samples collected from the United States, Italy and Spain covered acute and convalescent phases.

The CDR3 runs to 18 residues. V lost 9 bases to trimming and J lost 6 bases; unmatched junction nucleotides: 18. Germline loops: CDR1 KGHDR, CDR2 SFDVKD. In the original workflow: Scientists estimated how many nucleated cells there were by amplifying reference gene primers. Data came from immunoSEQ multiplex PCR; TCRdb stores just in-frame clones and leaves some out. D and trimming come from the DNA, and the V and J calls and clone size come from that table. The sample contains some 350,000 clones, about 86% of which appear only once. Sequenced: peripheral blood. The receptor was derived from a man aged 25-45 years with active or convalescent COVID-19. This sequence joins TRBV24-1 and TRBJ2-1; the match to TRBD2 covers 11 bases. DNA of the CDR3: TGTGCCACCGGCTGGGACAGACCCGGGACTAGCGGAGTCAATGAGCAGTTCTTC. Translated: CATGWDRPGTSGVNEQFF.